The clone carrying this T cell receptor (beta chain) was observed a handful of times. Its matching antigen is unknown. The data belong to a study of STAT3 mutations in large granular lymphocyte leukemia. Across the whole study: Canonical activating STAT3 mutations were detected in roughly half of the longitudinally sequenced T-LGLL patients. Study-wide points: Every T-LGLL patient had at least one immunodominant TCRbeta clonotype. Variable sampling intervals and differing treatment regimens complicated linking therapy response to TCR clonal burden changes. Some patients had persisting codominant clonotypes that could mask small clones.

Data came from immunoSEQ multiplex PCR; TCRdb stores just in-frame clones and leaves some out. The table lists about 2,400 clones, 60% to 70% of them singletons. The sequencing input was peripheral blood mononuclear cells. The receptor was derived from a woman aged 45-59 years with T-cell large granular lymphocyte leukemia. Some clones in this sample may be carry-over from other donors' samples.

CDR3 sequence: CASSPTLDYEQYF. CDR3 DNA sequence: TGTGCCAGCTCACCAACTCTAGATTACGAGCAGTACTTC. V and J are TRBV18 and TRBJ2-7; no clear D gene. CDR1 and CDR2 from the germline V gene are KGHSH and LQKENI. This CDR3 comprises 13 residues. V was clipped by 2 bases and J by 4 bases, with 9 bases between them.